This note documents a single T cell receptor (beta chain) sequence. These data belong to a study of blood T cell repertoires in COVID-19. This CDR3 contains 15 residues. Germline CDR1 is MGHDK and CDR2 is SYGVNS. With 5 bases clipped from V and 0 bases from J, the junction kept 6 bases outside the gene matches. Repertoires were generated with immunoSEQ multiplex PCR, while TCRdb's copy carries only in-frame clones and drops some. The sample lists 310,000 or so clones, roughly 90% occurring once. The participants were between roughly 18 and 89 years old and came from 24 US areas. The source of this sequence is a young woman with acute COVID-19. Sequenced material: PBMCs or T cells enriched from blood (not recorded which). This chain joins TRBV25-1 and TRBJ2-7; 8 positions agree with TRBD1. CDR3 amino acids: CASSLDRALSYEQYF. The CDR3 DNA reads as TGTGCCAGCAGTCTGGACAGGGCTCTCTCCTACGAGCAGTACTTC.